This record looks at one T cell receptor (beta chain) sequence and its context. The sample originates from a study of shared clonotypes between healthy human individuals. TCRdb's copy holds only in-frame clones and misses some; the assay was immunoSEQ multiplex PCR. The sample records 2,500,000 or so clones, 80% to 95% being singletons. Material: naive CD4+ T cells from PBMCs. Subset described: CD45RA+ positively selected. This TCR was recovered from a man between 18 and 35 years old in good health. Some clones in this sample may be carry-over from other donors' samples.

CDR3 sequence (DNA): TGTGCCAGCGTGAGAGGTCCAAAGGTGAACGAGCAGTACTTC. As protein: CASVRGPKVNEQYF. The V call is TRBV6-1, the J call TRBJ2-7; D uncertain. Per the germline V gene, CDR1 is MNHNS and CDR2 is SASEGT. Trimming took off 8 bases at V and 5 bases at J, with 19 bases between the two ends. The CDR3 extends over 14 amino acids.